What follows is one T cell receptor (beta chain) and its context. The method was immunoSEQ multiplex PCR; TCRdb's version includes in-frame clones alone and lacks a portion of them. There are about 490,000 clones in the sample; almost 80% occur only once, and about 12% lies in the top ten. This entry comes from a study of shared clonotypes between healthy human individuals. This sequence originates from a woman aged 35 to 49 in good health. Some clones in this sample may be carry-over from other donors' samples. Sequencing was carried out using PBMCs.

The CDR3 sequence is CASSVYRWGTQYF. The CDR3 bases are TGTGCCAGCAGCGTATACCGGTGGGGTACGCAGTATTTT. This rearrangement joins TRBV9 to TRBJ2-3; D unclear. The V end lost 1 base, the J end lost 8 bases, and 11 bases lay between the germline ends. Looked up from germline, CDR1 is SGDLS and CDR2 is YYNGEE. The CDR3 sequence is 13 residues long.